The T cell receptor beta chain under discussion was sequenced for a study of cytomegalovirus exposure and HLA in healthy donors. Study-level information: Genetic ancestry analysis placed around 76% of the 300 to 500 donors that were genotyped in the Caucasian-associated cluster. Study results and limitations: Association with HLA alleles at 0.05 false discovery rate was found for 16,951 TCR beta sequences in a later analysis. When analyzed later, a missense DCLRE1C variant was found to be linked to TCR beta V- and J-gene trimming. Links to common viral pathogens appeared, in a later analysis, for several of the most significant clusters.

On this clone: Antigen unknown.

PCR employed 60 Vbeta and 13 Jbeta primers. Measured with immunoSEQ multiplex PCR; TCRdb has only the in-frame clones, and not every one. The sample consists of around 210,000 clones, 70% to 90% of them appearing once. CDR1 SNHLY and CDR2 FYNNEI come from the germline V gene. V was clipped by 9 bases and J by 3 bases, with 9 bases between them. The CDR3 contains 11 residues. Specimen: PBMCs. The chain uses TRBV2 and TRBJ2-7, with D possibly being TRBD2 (6 bases). This sequence was found in a girl aged 2 to 10 in good health and CMV-seronegative. This CDR3 is CARRSGYEQYF. For the CDR3, the DNA is TGTGCCAGGCGTAGCGGCTACGAGCAGTACTTC.